What follows are 16 T cell receptor beta chains derived from one specimen sequenced in a study of T cell responses to AZD1222 COVID-19 vaccine. Sequencing was performed with immunoSEQ multiplex PCR; in TCRdb, only in-frame clones are kept and a portion is missing. The table lists some 130,000 clones, 93% of them singletons, with around 0.91% in the top ten. Sample: peripheral blood, taken on day 0 of AZD1222 vaccination. These TCRs come from an adult in good health.

The chain is built from TRBV6-1 and TRBJ1-1; weak D call: TRBD1 (6 bases). The length of the CDR3 is 18 residues. Germline lookup yields CDR1 MNHNS and CDR2 SASEGT. V lost 2 bases to trimming and J lost 1 base, with 20 bases between them. The CDR3 bases are TGTGCCAGCAGTGAACTATACTATCCGGGACAAACGAACACTGAAGCTTTCTTT. Translation gives CASSELYYPGQTNTEAFF.

This chain links TRBV21-1 with TRBJ2-3. TRBV21-1 is an annotated pseudogene. The CDR3 is 18 residues long. CDR3 region: CASSKFKREGRRLDTQYF. CDR3 sequence (DNA): TGTGCCAGCAGCAAATTTAAGCGAGAGGGGCGAAGGCTCGATACGCAGTATTTT.

The V call is TRBV5-1, the J call TRBJ1-2; D is unresolved. This CDR3 is built from 15 residues. With 0 bases removed from V and 7 bases from J, the gap between germline ends came to 16 bases. Germline V gene lookup returns CDR1 SGHRS and CDR2 YFSETQ. CDR3 DNA: TGCGCCAGCAGCTTGGAGGCCCGTCCCCGGGGTGGCTACACCTTC. Amino acids: CASSLEARPRGGYTF.

The CDR3 sequence: CASSSAMNTEAFF. For the CDR3, the DNA is TGCGCCAGCAGCTCAGCAATGAACACTGAAGCTTTCTTT. V gene TRBV5-1 combines with J gene TRBJ1-1; D remains unclear. CDR1 and CDR2 (germline): SGHRS, YFSETQ. With 3 bases removed from V and 0 bases from J, the gap between germline ends came to 6 bases. The CDR3 contains 13 residues.

The chain uses TRBV9 and TRBJ1-1, with no clear D. Trimming stripped 3 bases from V and 0 bases from J, with 9 bases between. Germline V gene lookup returns CDR1 SGDLS and CDR2 YYNGEE. This CDR3 contains 14 residues. The CDR3: CASSATEMNTEAFF. In DNA, the CDR3 is TGTGCCAGCAGCGCGACCGAGATGAACACTGAAGCTTTCTTT.

This rearrangement joins TRBV5-1 to TRBJ1-1; TRBD1 is a possible D gene (6 bases). Trimming took 3 bases from V and 1 from J, leaving 10 bases between them. This CDR3 contains 14 residues. Germline CDR1 SGHRS, CDR2 YFSETQ. CDR3 nucleotide sequence: TGCGCCAGCAGCTCCCCGACAGGGAACACTGAAGCTTTCTTT. Protein product: CASSSPTGNTEAFF.

This clone has only a few counts. This CDR3 reads CASSLGGSPYYEQYF. The CDR3 bases are TGTGCCAGCAGCTTGGGAGGGTCGCCTTACTACGAGCAGTACTTC. The chain is built from TRBV5-6 and TRBJ2-7; D perhaps matches TRBD2 (5 bases). Germline CDR1 is SGHDT and CDR2 is YYEEEE. V dropped 0 bases and J dropped 3 bases, with 13 bases sitting between them. The CDR3 totals 15 residues.

This clone was observed once. The V call is TRBV7-9, the J call TRBJ1-1, with D unclear. The CDR3 spans 16 residues. Germline loops: CDR1 SEHNR, CDR2 FQNEAQ (reference sequence). Deletions cut 5 bases from V and 2 bases from J, with 18 bases between. The CDR3 reads CASSPRGPGLNTEAFF. The CDR3 region has the DNA TGTGCCAGCAGCCCACGAGGGCCTGGGCTTAACACTGAAGCTTTCTTT. The full variable domain, its missing parts supplied by reference TRBV7-9 and TRBJ1-1, is DTGVSQNPRHKITKRGQNVTFRCDPISEHNRLYWYRQTLGQGPEFLTYFQNEAQLEKSRLLSDRFSAERPKGSFSTLEIQRTEQGDSAMYLCASSPRGPGLNTEAFFGQGTRLTVV.

The V and J genes are TRBV5-1 and TRBJ2-2; D is undetermined. From germline, CDR1 is SGHRS and CDR2 YFSETQ. This CDR3 comprises 12 residues. Trimming took off 3 bases at V and 4 bases at J, with 4 bases between the two ends. The CDR3 DNA is TGCGCCAGCAGCTGGGGCACCGGGGAGCTGTTTTTT. Protein product: CASSWGTGELFF.

The V and J genes are TRBV11-2 and TRBJ2-1; D is unresolved. The CDR3 is 12 residues long. Germline values: CDR1 SGHAT, CDR2 FQNNGV. The V and J ends lost 5 bases and 9 bases respectively, with 11 bases between them. DNA of the CDR3: TGTGCCAGCAGCCCTTGGATCGGTGAGCAGTTCTTC. It specifies CASSPWIGEQFF.

The chain combines TRBV9 with TRBJ1-3; possible D gene TRBD1, 5 bases. V lost 0 bases to trimming and J lost 0 bases, with 10 bases between them. Germline CDR1 and CDR2: SGDLS and YYNGEE. This CDR3 comprises 16 residues. CDR3 residues: CASSVEGRFSGNTIYF. Written as DNA, the CDR3 is TGTGCCAGCAGCGTAGAGGGGAGATTCTCTGGAAACACCATATATTTT.

This clone was picked up one time. V and J are TRBV29-1 and TRBJ1-2, with 9 bases fitting TRBD1. Germline-derived CDR1 and CDR2 are SQVTM and ANQGSEA. The CDR3 consists of 14 residues. J gave up 2 bases and V 6 bases, and 7 bases lay outside the gene matches. CDR3 DNA sequence: TGCAGCGTCGCGGGACAGGGACTGAACTATGGCTACACCTTC. Protein: CSVAGQGLNYGYTF.

V gene TRBV11-1 combines with J gene TRBJ1-6, with 8 bases lining up with TRBD1. CDR1 is SGHAT, CDR2 FQDESV, per germline (reference sequence). This CDR3 has 15 amino acids. The V segment lost 5 bases and the J segment 7 bases; nucleotides outside the gene matches: 7. CDR3 amino acids: CASSATGTGNSPLHF. The CDR3 DNA follows: TGTGCCAGCAGCGCTACCGGGACAGGCAATTCACCCCTCCACTTT. Full variable domain (missing parts from reference TRBV11-1 and TRBJ1-6): EAEVAQSPRYKITEKSQAVAFWCDPISGHATLYWYRQILGQGPELLVQFQDESVVDDSQLPKDRFSAERLKGVDSTLKIQPAELGDSAMYLCASSATGTGNSPLHFGNGTRLTVT.

This chain's CDR3 is CASSEQGWLGYTF. For the CDR3, the DNA is TGTGCCAGTAGTGAACAGGGGTGGCTTGGCTACACCTTC. The chain is built from TRBV19 and TRBJ1-2, with 7 bases that match TRBD1. With V trimmed by 5 bases and J by 7 bases, 7 bases remained unmatched. This CDR3 spans 13 amino acids. Germline V gene sequence: CDR1 LNHDA, CDR2 SQIVND (reference sequence).

This rearrangement joins TRBV9 to TRBJ2-3, with D perhaps TRBD2 (6 bases). Trimming left V 4 bases short and J 1 base short, with 16 bases between. The CDR3 is made up of 16 amino acids. Germline lookup yields CDR1 SGDLS and CDR2 YYNGEE. For the CDR3, the DNA is TGTGCCAGCAGCCCCCGTACATCGGGGGGCACAGATACGCAGTATTTT. This translates into CASSPRTSGGTDTQYF.

The rearrangement uses TRBV4-1 and TRBJ1-1, with no clear D. The CDR3 runs 16 residues. V was shortened by 4 bases and J by 7 bases, with 22 bases between the two germline ends. The germline V gene has CDR1 MGHRA and CDR2 YSYEKL. The CDR3 loop is CASSPPGRAPTGEAFF. CDR3 DNA: TGCGCCAGCAGCCCCCCGGGCCGGGCCCCGACCGGTGAAGCTTTCTTT.